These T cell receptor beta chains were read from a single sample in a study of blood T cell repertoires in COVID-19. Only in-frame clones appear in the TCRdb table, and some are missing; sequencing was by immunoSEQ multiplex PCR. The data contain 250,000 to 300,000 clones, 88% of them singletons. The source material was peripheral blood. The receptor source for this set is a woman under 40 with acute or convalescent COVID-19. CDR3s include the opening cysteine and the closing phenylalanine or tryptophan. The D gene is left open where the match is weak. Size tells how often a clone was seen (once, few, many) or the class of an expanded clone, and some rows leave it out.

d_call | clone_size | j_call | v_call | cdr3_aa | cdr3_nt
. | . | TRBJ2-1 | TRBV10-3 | CATGLSDNEQFF | TGTGCCACAGGACTCAGTGACAATGAGCAGTTCTTC
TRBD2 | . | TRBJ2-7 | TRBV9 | CASSVGTSGRASSYEQYF | TGTGCCAGCAGCGTGGGGACTAGCGGGAGAGCCAGCTCCTACGAGCAGTACTTC
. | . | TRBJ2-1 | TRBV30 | CAYQSIARHEQFF | TGTGCATACCAATCAATAGCTAGGCATGAGCAGTTCTTC
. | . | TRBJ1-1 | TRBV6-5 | CASSIRGSEAFF | TGTGCCAGCAGCATCAGGGGAAGTGAAGCTTTCTTT
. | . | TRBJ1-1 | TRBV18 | CASSPLEQMNTEAFF | TGTGCCAGCTCACCACTTGAACAGATGAACACTGAAGCTTTCTTT
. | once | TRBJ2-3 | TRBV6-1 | CASSEAGTQLPPPPDTQYF | TGTGCCAGCAGTGAAGCCGGGACTCAGCTTCCCCCTCCCCCAGATACGCAGTATTTT
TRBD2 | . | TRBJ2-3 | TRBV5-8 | CASSLGTSGRRADTQYF | TGTGCCAGCAGCTTGGGGACTAGCGGTCGACGAGCAGATACGCAGTATTTT
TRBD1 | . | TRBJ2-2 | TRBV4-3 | CASSQSGGAGELFF | TGCGCCAGCAGCCAATCAGGGGGCGCCGGGGAGCTGTTTTTT
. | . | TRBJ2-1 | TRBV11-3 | CASSSIGGEQFF | TGTGCCAGCAGCTCGATAGGAGGTGAGCAGTTCTTC
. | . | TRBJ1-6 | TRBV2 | CASRAMQGPNSPLHF | TGTGCCAGCAGAGCTATGCAGGGGCCCAATTCACCCCTCCACTTT
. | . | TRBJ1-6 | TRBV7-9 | CASSRAARSYNSPLHF | TGTGCCAGCAGCAGAGCGGCGCGCTCCTATAATTCACCCCTCCACTTT
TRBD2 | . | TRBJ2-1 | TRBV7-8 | CASSLGPSSGRSLGEGRNEQFF | TGTGCCAGCAGCTTAGGGCCTTCGAGCGGGAGGTCCCTGGGGGAGGGAAGGAATGAGCAGTTCTTC
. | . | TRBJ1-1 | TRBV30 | CAFQSSHTEAFF | TGTGCCTTTCAGTCATCTCACACTGAAGCTTTCTTT
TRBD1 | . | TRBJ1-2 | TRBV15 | CATSRPLTPGQGARGYTF | TGTGCCACCAGCAGACCCCTTACGCCGGGACAGGGGGCTCGGGGCTACACCTTC
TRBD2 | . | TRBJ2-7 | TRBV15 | CATSRVQLAATYEQYF | TGTGCCACCAGCAGAGTACAACTAGCGGCAACCTACGAGCAGTACTTC
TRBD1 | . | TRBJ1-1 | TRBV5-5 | CASSLRVLTGAYTEAFF | TGTGCCAGCAGCTTGAGGGTCCTGACAGGGGCGTACACTGAAGCTTTCTTT
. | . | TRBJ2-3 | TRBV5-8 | CASSLGQGQDTQYF | TGTGCCAGCAGCTTGGGTCAGGGGCAAGATACGCAGTATTTT
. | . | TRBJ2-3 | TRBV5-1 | CASSLVVGGTDTQYF | TGCGCCAGCAGCTTGGTAGTCGGCGGAACAGATACGCAGTATTTT
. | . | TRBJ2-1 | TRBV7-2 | CASSPPRRQVALDEQFF | TGTGCCAGCAGCCCTCCTAGACGACAGGTTGCTCTCGATGAGCAGTTCTTC
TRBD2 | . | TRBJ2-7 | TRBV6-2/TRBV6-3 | CASSFGLAGGEQYF | TGTGCCAGCAGTTTTGGACTAGCGGGAGGGGAGCAGTACTTC
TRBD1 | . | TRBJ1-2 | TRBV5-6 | CASSLPGQGARGYTF | TGTGCCAGCAGCTTACCGGGACAGGGGGCGCGAGGCTACACCTTC
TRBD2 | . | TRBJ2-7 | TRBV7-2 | CASSPQWGRDREQYF | TGTGCCAGCAGCCCGCAGTGGGGGAGGGATCGCGAGCAGTACTTC
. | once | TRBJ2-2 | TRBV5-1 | CASSLVSWRSGKNTGELFF | TGCGCCAGCAGCTTGGTCTCGTGGCGGTCAGGGAAAAACACCGGGGAGCTGTTTTTT
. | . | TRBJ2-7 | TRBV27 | CASSDTYEQYF | TGTGCCAGCTCCGACACGTACGAGCAGTACTTC
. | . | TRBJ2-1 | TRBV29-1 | CSVVIAGQSEQFF | TGCAGCGTTGTTATAGCGGGACAGAGTGAGCAGTTCTTC
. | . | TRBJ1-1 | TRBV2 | CASKRSQQYTEAFF | TGTGCCAGCAAAAGGTCACAACAGTACACTGAAGCTTTCTTT
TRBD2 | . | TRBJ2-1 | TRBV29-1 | CSPRTSGIHVCKKYNEQFF | TGCAGCCCCCGGACTAGCGGGATACATGTTTGCAAAAAATACAATGAGCAGTTCTTC
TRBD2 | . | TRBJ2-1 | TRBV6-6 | CASSSSFGGSLYEQFF | TGTGCCAGCAGCTCGTCCTTTGGCGGGAGTTTATATGAGCAGTTCTTC
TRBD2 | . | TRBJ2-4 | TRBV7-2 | CASSFWTSGRADNIQYF | TGTGCCAGCAGCTTTTGGACTAGCGGGAGGGCCGATAACATTCAGTACTTC
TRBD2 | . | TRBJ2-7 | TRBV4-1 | CASSPPRGSGAPYEQYF | TGCGCCAGCAGCCCCCCCCGGGGCAGCGGGGCCCCCTACGAGCAGTACTTC
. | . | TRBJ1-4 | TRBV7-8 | CASSLYGGRGEKLFF | TGTGCCAGCAGCTTATACGGGGGGAGGGGTGAAAAACTGTTTTTT
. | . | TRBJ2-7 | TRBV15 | CATSSEQGEQYF | TGTGCCACCAGCAGCGAGCAGGGGGAGCAGTACTTC
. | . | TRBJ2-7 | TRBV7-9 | CASSLGAYEQYF | TGTGCCAGCAGCTTAGGAGCCTACGAGCAGTACTTC
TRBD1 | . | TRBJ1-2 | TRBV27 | CASRLTGTGRGYTF | TGTGCCAGCAGGCTAACCGGGACAGGGAGAGGCTACACCTTC
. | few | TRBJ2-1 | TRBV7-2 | CASSFFEGNGRYNEQFF | TGTGCCAGCAGCTTCTTTGAAGGGAATGGGAGGTACAATGAGCAGTTCTTC
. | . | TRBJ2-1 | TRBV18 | CASSLDSTAYNEQFF | TGTGCCAGCTCACTCGACAGCACAGCCTACAATGAGCAGTTCTTC
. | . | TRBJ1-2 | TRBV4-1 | CASSQAYQARNNGYTF | TGCGCCAGCAGCCAAGCCTACCAGGCGCGTAATAATGGCTACACCTTC
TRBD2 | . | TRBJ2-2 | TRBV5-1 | CASSLRFGGTSGTLTGELFF | TGCGCCAGCAGCTTAAGGTTCGGAGGGACTAGCGGGACCCTGACCGGGGAGCTGTTTTTT
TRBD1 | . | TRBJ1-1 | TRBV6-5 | CASSRDRGWNTEAFF | TGTGCCAGCAGTAGAGACAGGGGCTGGAACACTGAAGCTTTCTTT
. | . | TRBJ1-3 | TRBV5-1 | CASSFASGATGNTIYF | TGCGCCAGCAGCTTCGCGAGTGGGGCCACTGGAAACACCATATATTTT